Reported below is one TCR beta chain. The source of the sample is a study of Ad26.COV2.S vaccination and SARS-CoV-2 variants. Study details: By the intramuscular route, Ad26.COV2.S was given once, or twice 56 days apart.

Treatment noted: 15 to 20 received Ad26.COV2.S at low or high dose, single or two shots; 5 received placebo; per-sample allocation not given. All samples were drawn on day 63, counting from the first vaccine or placebo injection. In the vaccine, an Ad26 vector expressed the SARS-CoV-2 spike of the Wuhan strain. Germline values: CDR1 MNHEY, CDR2 SVGAGI. The ends were cut back, 7 bases at V and 1 base at J, with 13 bases in the middle. The CDR3 spans 14 residues. TCRdb's copy holds only in-frame clones and misses some; the assay was immunoSEQ multiplex PCR. Altogether about 400,000 clones are present, 70% to 90% being singletons, with the ten largest covering 3.5%.

This chain connects TRBV6-5 to TRBJ1-1; no definite D call. The sample was peripheral blood, taken in a trial of Ad26.COV2.S vaccine versus placebo. This clonotype was obtained from a person aged 18-60 years who received the Ad26.COV2.S COVID-19 vaccine or a placebo. CDR3 sequence: CASKGWGENTEAFF. In nucleotides, the CDR3 is TGTGCCAGCAAAGGTTGGGGAGAGAACACTGAAGCTTTCTTT.